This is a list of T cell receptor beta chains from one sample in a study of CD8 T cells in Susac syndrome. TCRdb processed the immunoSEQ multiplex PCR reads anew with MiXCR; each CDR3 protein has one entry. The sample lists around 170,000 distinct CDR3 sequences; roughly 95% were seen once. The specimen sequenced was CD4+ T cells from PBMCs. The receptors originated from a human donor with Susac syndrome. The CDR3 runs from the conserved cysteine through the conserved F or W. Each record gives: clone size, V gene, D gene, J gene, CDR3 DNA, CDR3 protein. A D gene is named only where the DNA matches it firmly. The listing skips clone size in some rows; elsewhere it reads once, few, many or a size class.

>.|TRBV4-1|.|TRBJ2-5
TGCGCCAGCAGCCATACCAGTGGAGGCCGGGGATGGGGCCAAGAGACCCAGTACTTC
CASSHTSGGRGWGQETQYF
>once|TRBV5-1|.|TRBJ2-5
TGCGCCAGCAGCGACCTCGGGAGCCAAGAGACCCAGTACTTC
CASSDLGSQETQYF
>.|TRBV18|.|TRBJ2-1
TGTGCCAGCTCACCACCGACGACCAACAATGAGCAGTTCTTC
CASSPPTTNNEQFF
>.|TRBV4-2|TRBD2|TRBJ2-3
TGTGCCAGCAGCCAAGATCTGCTAGCGGGGAGCACAGATACGCAGTATTTT
CASSQDLLAGSTDTQYF
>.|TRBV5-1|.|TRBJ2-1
TGCGCCAGCAGCTCGGGACTCACCGAACCGGGCTACAATGAGCAGTTCTTC
CASSSGLTEPGYNEQFF
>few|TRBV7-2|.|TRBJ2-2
TGTGCCAGCAGCGCTAAGCCCGGGGAGCTGTTTTTT
CASSAKPGELFF
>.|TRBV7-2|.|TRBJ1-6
TGTGCCAGCAGGACGGGTGGTTTAATGGATTCACCCCTCCACTTT
CASRTGGLMDSPLHF
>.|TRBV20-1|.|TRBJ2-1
TGCAGTGCTTCTTCTCCCAGGCGGAACAATGAGCAGTTCTTC
CSASSPRRNNEQFF
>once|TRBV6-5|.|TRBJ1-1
TGTGCCAGCAGGCAGACAGGTCCGACTGAAGCTTTCTTT
CASRQTGPTEAFF
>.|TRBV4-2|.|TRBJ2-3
TGTGCCAGCAGCCAAGAGACGGACTACTACACAGATACGCAGTATTTT
CASSQETDYYTDTQYF